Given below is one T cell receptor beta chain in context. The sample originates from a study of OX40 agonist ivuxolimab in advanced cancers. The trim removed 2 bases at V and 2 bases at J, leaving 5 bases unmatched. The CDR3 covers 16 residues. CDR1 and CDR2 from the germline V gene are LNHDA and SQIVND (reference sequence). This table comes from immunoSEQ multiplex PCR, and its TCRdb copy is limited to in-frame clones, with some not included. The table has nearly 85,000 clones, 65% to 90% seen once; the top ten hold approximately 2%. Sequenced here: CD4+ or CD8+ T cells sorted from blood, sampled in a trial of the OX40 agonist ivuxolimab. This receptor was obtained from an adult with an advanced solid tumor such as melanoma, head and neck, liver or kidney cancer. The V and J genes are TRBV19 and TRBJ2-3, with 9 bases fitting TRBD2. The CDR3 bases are TGTGCCAGTAGTATAACCAGCGGGGGGCCCACAGATACGCAGTATTTT. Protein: CASSITSGGPTDTQYF.